One sample yielded the 10 T cell receptor beta chains listed below, sequenced in a study of CD8+ T cells in alopecia areata. Noted treatment: oral pan-JAK inhibitor, 5-10 mg twice daily. Sequencing templates came from extracted RNA that was reverse transcribed into cDNA. Method: immunoSEQ multiplex PCR; TCRdb's copy keeps in-frame clones and lacks some. In the table there are around 120,000 clones, 58% of which are singletons. The starting material was CD8+ T cells sorted from blood, obtained at week 4, from a patient treated with tofacitinib. These receptors were taken from a human donor with alopecia areata.

This clone was detected only a few times. The J gene is TRBJ2-1, the V gene TRBV9; perhaps TRBD2 as D (6 bases). This CDR3 is 15 amino acids long. Germline V gene sequence: CDR1 SGDLS, CDR2 YYNGEE. Trimming took 4 bases from V and 8 from J, leaving 19 bases between them. The CDR3 region has the DNA TGTGCCAGCAGCCCCGGGGGAAGCGCTCCCGATGAGCAGTTCTTC. Its translation is CASSPGGSAPDEQFF. Using reference TRBV9 and TRBJ2-1 for the parts outside the CDR3, the full variable domain is DSGVTQTPKHLITATGQRVTLRCSPRSGDLSVYWYQQSLDQGLQFLIQYYNGEERAKGNILERFSAQQFPDLHSELNLSSLELGDSALYFCASSPGGSAPDEQFFGPGTRLTVL.

There are a few counts of this clone. The CDR3 DNA follows: TGCAGCGTCGCGGGACAGGATTGGGAGCTGTTTTTT. It encodes CSVAGQDWELFF. This chain uses TRBV29-1 with TRBJ2-2, with 8 positions matching TRBD1. The V gene end was trimmed by 6 bases and the J gene end by 9 bases; junction bases not matched to a gene: 6. CDR1 SQVTM and CDR2 ANQGSEA come from the germline V gene. The CDR3 runs 12 residues.

This sequence joins TRBV13 and TRBJ2-1; 11 nucleotides match TRBD2. This CDR3 has 16 amino acids. Unmatched junction bases numbered 3, after V lost 5 bases and J lost 0 bases. Germline lookup yields CDR1 PRHDT and CDR2 FYEKMQ (reference sequence). The CDR3 region has the DNA TGTGCCAGCAGCCTACTAGCGGGGGACTCCTACAATGAGCAGTTCTTC. Its translation is CASSLLAGDSYNEQFF.

This chain connects TRBV30 to TRBJ2-5, with 11 nucleotides matching TRBD2. V gave up 2 bases and J gave up 5 bases; unmatched junction bases: 4. The germline gives CDR1 GTSNPN, CDR2 SVGIG (reference sequence). The CDR3 runs to 14 residues. CDR3 DNA sequence: TGTGCCTGGAGTACACTAGCGGGGGAGGAGACCCAGTACTTC. It is translated as CAWSTLAGEETQYF.

The V and J genes are TRBV30 and TRBJ2-5; a weak D match, TRBD1 (6 bases). Trimming left V 0 bases short and J 7 bases short, with 18 bases between. This CDR3 is built from 15 residues. The V gene's germline CDR1 is GTSNPN and CDR2 SVGIG (reference sequence). The CDR3: CAWSVHSAGEGTQYF. The CDR3 coding sequence is TGTGCCTGGAGTGTACATTCCGCAGGGGAAGGGACCCAGTACTTC.

The chain uses TRBV29-1 and TRBJ2-5; D may be TRBD2 (6 bases). Germline V CDR1 and CDR2: SQVTM, ANQGSEA. Trimming removed 0 bases from V and 0 bases from J, with 17 bases in between. The CDR3 sequence is 17 residues long. DNA of the CDR3: TGCAGCGTTGAAGATCCGGTGGTTAGCGGAGACCAAGAGACCCAGTACTTC. Its protein is CSVEDPVVSGDQETQYF.

This clone is judged medium-sized. V is TRBV6-4 and J is TRBJ2-1; D gene uncertain. V was cut by 6 bases and J by 0 bases, with 12 bases left in between. The CDR3 sequence is 15 residues long. Germline V gene sequence: CDR1 MRHNA, CDR2 SNTAGT. The CDR3 region is CASSVDTGSYNEQFF. The CDR3 DNA follows: TGTGCCAGCAGCGTAGACACCGGCTCCTACAATGAGCAGTTCTTC.

CDR3 residues: CSVEDPTREVYGYTF. Here the CDR3 DNA reads TGCAGCGTTGAAGATCCGACGAGGGAGGTCTATGGCTACACCTTC. The gene calls are TRBV29-1 and TRBJ1-2; D unresolved. Germline V gene lookup returns CDR1 SQVTM and CDR2 ANQGSEA. The CDR3 is made up of 15 amino acids. V was clipped by 0 bases and J by 4 bases, with 15 bases between them.

V gene TRBV29-1 combines with J gene TRBJ2-5, with D perhaps matching TRBD2 (6 bases). The CDR3 spans 12 residues. Per germline, CDR1 SQVTM and CDR2 ANQGSEA. The CDR3 sequence is CSGDSPEETQYF. CDR3 in DNA: TGCAGTGGGGACTCCCCGGAGGAGACCCAGTACTTC.

V and J are TRBV27 and TRBJ2-7; D remains unclear. Trimming removed 3 bases from V and 3 bases from J, with 15 bases in between. Germline V gives CDR1 MNHEY, CDR2 SMNVEV (reference sequence). This CDR3 spans 15 amino acids. CDR3 sequence: CASSFQDRPGYEQYF. In nucleotides, the CDR3 is TGTGCCAGCAGTTTCCAGGACCGACCAGGCTACGAGCAGTACTTC.